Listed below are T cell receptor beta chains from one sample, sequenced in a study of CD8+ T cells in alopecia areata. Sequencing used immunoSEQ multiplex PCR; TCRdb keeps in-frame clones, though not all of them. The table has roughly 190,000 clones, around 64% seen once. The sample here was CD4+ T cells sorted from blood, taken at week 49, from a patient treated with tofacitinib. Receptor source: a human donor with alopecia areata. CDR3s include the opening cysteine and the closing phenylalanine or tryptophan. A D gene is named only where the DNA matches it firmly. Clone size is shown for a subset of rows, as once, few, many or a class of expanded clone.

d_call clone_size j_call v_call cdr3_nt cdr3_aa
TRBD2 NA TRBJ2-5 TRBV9 TGTGCCAGCAGTCCGGGACTAGAAGAGACCCAGTACTTC CASSPGLEETQYF
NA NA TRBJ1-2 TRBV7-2 TGTGCCAGCAGCCACCGGACAGATGGAGGCTACACCTTC CASSHRTDGGYTF
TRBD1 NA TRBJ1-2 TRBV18 TGTGCCAGCTCCCTGGACAGGGAATATGGCTACACCTTC CASSLDREYGYTF
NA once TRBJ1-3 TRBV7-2 TGTGCCAGCAGCTTAGGCCCGCCGAACTCTGGAAACACCATATATTTT CASSLGPPNSGNTIYF
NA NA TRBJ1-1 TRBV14 TGTGCCAGCAGCCAAGTCCCGGCGGCTGAAGCTTTCTTT CASSQVPAAEAFF
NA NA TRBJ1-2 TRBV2 TGTGCCAGCAAGTTCGGCTACACCTTC CASKFGYTF
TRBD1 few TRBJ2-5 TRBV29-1 TGCAGCGTGGACAGGGGTGGGGAGACCCAGTACTTC CSVDRGGETQYF
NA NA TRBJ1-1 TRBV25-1 TGTGCCAGCAGTGAATTCGGCGGGATCACTGAAGCTTTCTTT CASSEFGGITEAFF
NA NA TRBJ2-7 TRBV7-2 TGTGCCAGCAGCTCGGTGGACCGGACCTACGAGCAGTACTTC CASSSVDRTYEQYF
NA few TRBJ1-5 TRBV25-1 TGTGCCAGCAGTGACAGCACGGGTCGGCCCCAGCATTTT CASSDSTGRPQHF
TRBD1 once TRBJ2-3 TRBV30 TGTGCCTGGAGTAATAGGGGGCCAGATACGCAGTATTTT CAWSNRGPDTQYF
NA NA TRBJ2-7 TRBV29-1 TGCAGCGTTATAAGATCCTACGAGCAGTACTTC CSVIRSYEQYF
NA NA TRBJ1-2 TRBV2 TGTGCCAGCCTAAAGGAGGAACCCTATGGCTACACCTTC CASLKEEPYGYTF
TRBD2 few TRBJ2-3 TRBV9 TGTGCCAGCAGCGTAGGGGTAGCGGGGGCCACAGATACGCAGTATTTT CASSVGVAGATDTQYF
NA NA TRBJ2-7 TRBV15 TGTGCCACCAGCGGGAACAGGCCTTACGAGCAGTACTTC CATSGNRPYEQYF
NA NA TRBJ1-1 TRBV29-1 TGCAGCGTCTCAGGGTTTACGGTTGAAGCTTTCTTT CSVSGFTVEAFF
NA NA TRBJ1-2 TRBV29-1 TGCAGCGTCACCCTCGCAGGGAACTATGGCTACACCTTC CSVTLAGNYGYTF
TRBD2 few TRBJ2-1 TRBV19 TGTGCCAGTAGGACGACTAGCAATGGCATCAATGAGCAGTTCTTC CASRTTSNGINEQFF
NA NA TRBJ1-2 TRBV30 TGTGCCTGGAGCCTATCGGGAGAAGGTGGCTACACCTTC CAWSLSGEGGYTF
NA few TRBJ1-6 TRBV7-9 TGTGCCAGCAGGGCCCTTCTTGATTCACCCCTCCACTTT CASRALLDSPLHF
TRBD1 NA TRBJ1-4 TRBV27 TGTGCCAGCAGGGGACTCGGGACAGAGGATGAAAAACTGTTTTTT CASRGLGTEDEKLFF
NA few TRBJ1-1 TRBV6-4 TGTGCCAGCAGTGAAACAGGCGGGGACACTGAAGCTTTCTTT CASSETGGDTEAFF
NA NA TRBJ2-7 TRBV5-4 TGTGCCAGCAGCAGGAGGTTCTTCGACGAGCAGTACTTC CASSRRFFDEQYF